Following are 17 T cell receptor beta chains from one sample sequenced in a study of T cell repertoires in cytomegalovirus infection. A single record per CDR3 protein comes from TCRdb applying MiXCR to the reads. The table has over 100,000 distinct CDR3 sequences, about 28% seen once; the top ten hold roughly 77%. Which antigens these TCRs recognize remains unknown. Sequencing used CD8+ T cells from cultured PBMCs, obtained from culture after CMV antigen stimulation. The origin of the receptors is a human donor in good health (CMV status not recorded). Some clones in this sample may be carry-over from other donors' samples.

The sample holds a few counts of this clonotype. The chain combines TRBV2 with TRBJ2-3; D gene ambiguous. The CDR3 is 12 amino acids. Trimming stripped 7 bases from V and 4 bases from J, with 9 bases between. From germline, CDR1 is SNHLY and CDR2 FYNNEI. DNA of the CDR3: TGTGCCAGCATAGGCGTAGCAGATACGCAGTATTTT. Its translation is CASIGVADTQYF.

This clonotype was observed many times. The chain carries TRBV6-5 and TRBJ2-7, with 11 bases lining up with TRBD1. After removal of 6 bases from V and 2 bases from J, the junction contained 3 bases not matched to a gene. Germline CDR1 MNHEY, CDR2 SVGAGI. The CDR3 totals 14 residues. CDR3: CASSQGQGAYEQYF. The CDR3 coding sequence is TGTGCCAGCAGCCAGGGACAGGGGGCCTACGAGCAGTACTTC.

This clonotype was seen repeatedly, ten times or more. V is TRBV7-9 and J is TRBJ1-1; the D gene is possibly TRBD1 (5 bases). Trimming removed 2 bases at V and 1 base at J, with 8 bases between. The germline V gene has CDR1 SEHNR and CDR2 FQNEAQ (reference sequence). CDR3 length: 14 amino acids. CDR3 bases: TGTGCCAGCAGCTTAATGACAGCGAACACTGAAGCTTTCTTT. Protein: CASSLMTANTEAFF.

The rearrangement joins TRBV24-1 to TRBJ1-1, with TRBD1 matching 9 bases. J lost 1 base, V lost 2 bases, and 1 base had no gene match. The germline V gene has CDR1 KGHDR and CDR2 SFDVKD. The CDR3 has 15 residues. The CDR3 nucleotides read TGTGCCACCAGTGATTCGGACAGGGGGAACACTGAAGCTTTCTTT. Amino acid sequence: CATSDSDRGNTEAFF.

There are many counts of this clonotype. The chain has TRBV6-1 and TRBJ2-1; a weak D match, TRBD2 (6 bases). The CDR3 is made up of 15 amino acids. Germline CDR1 MNHNS, CDR2 SASEGT. Trimming removed 2 bases at V and 6 bases at J, with 14 bases between. The CDR3 is CASSESQGGSNEQFF. CDR3 coding DNA: TGTGCCAGCAGTGAAAGCCAGGGAGGAAGCAATGAGCAGTTCTTC.

This chain connects TRBV12-3 or TRBV12-4 to TRBJ1-5; the match to TRBD1 covers 7 bases. This CDR3 is built from 14 residues. Trimming at V came to 4 bases and at J to 4 bases, leaving 4 bases not matched to a gene. The CDR3 region is CASSSQGINQPQHF. The CDR3 bases are TGTGCCAGCAGTTCACAGGGGATAAATCAGCCCCAGCATTTT.

This clonotype was recorded many times. The chain is built from TRBV7-2 and TRBJ2-3, with D hard to call. The germline V and J ends were trimmed by 6 bases and 4 bases, with 17 bases remaining between them. The CDR3 has 15 amino acids. In germline, CDR1 is SGHTA, CDR2 FQGNSA. CDR3 residues: CASRGREYGADTQYF. The CDR3 DNA reads as TGTGCCAGCAGGGGCCGAGAATACGGCGCAGATACGCAGTATTTT.

In nucleotides, the CDR3 is TGTGCCAGCAGTGAACTCTTCTCCTCAGGGGACGGAAACACCATATATTTT. Protein: CASSELFSSGDGNTIYF. The chain uses TRBV6-1 and TRBJ1-3; D is possibly TRBD1 (6 bases). The CDR3 is made up of 17 amino acids. Germline V gene data show CDR1 as MNHNS and CDR2 as SASEGT. Trimming took 2 bases from V and 4 from J, leaving 18 bases between them.

V usage is TRBV28 and J usage is TRBJ2-1; possibly TRBD1 for D (6 bases). The ends were cut back, 2 bases at V and 4 bases at J, with 9 bases in the middle. Germline CDR1 and CDR2: MDHEN and SYDVKM. This CDR3 region has 14 residues. CDR3 region: CASSLTTGYNEQFF. CDR3 bases: TGTGCCAGCAGTTTAACCACAGGGTACAATGAGCAGTTCTTC.

This clonotype was picked up many times. This chain joins TRBV7-8 and TRBJ1-1, with D perhaps TRBD1 (6 bases). The length of the CDR3 is 15 residues. The V end was cut by 5 bases, the J end by 2 bases, with 15 bases between. Germline V gives CDR1 SGHVS, CDR2 FQNEAQ. The chain's CDR3 is CASSLGGGGNTEAFF. DNA for the CDR3: TGTGCCAGCAGCCTAGGGGGGGGCGGAAACACTGAAGCTTTCTTT.

Only a few counts were recorded for this clonotype. The J gene is TRBJ1-4, the V gene TRBV12-3 or TRBV12-4; TRBD1 agrees at 7 bases. The CDR3 consists of 18 residues. The V segment lost 3 bases and the J segment 3 bases; nucleotides outside the gene matches: 13. DNA of the CDR3: TGTGCCAGCAGTTTGGAGGGGAGGGGGCGATCACCTAATGAAAAACTGTTTTTT. This translates into CASSLEGRGRSPNEKLFF.

The V call is TRBV12-3 or TRBV12-4, the J call TRBJ2-1; D gene uncertain. The CDR3 is 12 residues long. V was shortened by 7 bases and J by 4 bases, with 8 bases between the two germline ends. CDR3 DNA: TGTGCCAGCACCACGAATTACAATGAGCAGTTCTTC. Translated, it gives CASTTNYNEQFF.

The table lists this clonotype with a few counts. J is TRBJ2-5 and V is TRBV5-1; D call uncertain. From germline, CDR1 is SGHRS and CDR2 YFSETQ. This CDR3 has 14 residues. V was trimmed by 0 bases and J by 5 bases, leaving 11 bases between them. CDR3 DNA sequence: TGCGCCAGCAGCTTGGCCGACCCTCGGGAGACCCAGTACTTC. It is translated as CASSLADPRETQYF.

This clonotype was found a few times. The chain is built from TRBV27 and TRBJ1-1, with D tentatively TRBD1 (6 bases). This CDR3 region has 15 residues. CDR1 is MNHEY and CDR2 is SMNVEV in the germline V gene (reference sequence). The germline V and J ends were trimmed by 6 bases and 0 bases, with 14 bases remaining between them. Here the CDR3 reads CASSLYRVVNTEAFF. Here the CDR3 DNA reads TGTGCCAGCAGCCTCTACAGGGTTGTGAACACTGAAGCTTTCTTT.

The chain carries TRBV15 and TRBJ1-5; D is perhaps TRBD1 (6 bases). The V end was cut by 4 bases, the J end by 0 bases, with 10 bases between. This CDR3 is 15 amino acids long. CDR1 and CDR2 (germline): LNHNV, YYDKDF (reference sequence). CDR3 nucleotide sequence: TGTGCCACCAGCAAGACGGACAGTAGCAATCAGCCCCAGCATTTT. This codes for CATSKTDSSNQPQHF.

This clonotype was counted at least ten times. The V gene is TRBV7-8, the J gene TRBJ1-6; 7 positions match TRBD1. The CDR3 sequence is 17 residues long. Trimming cost V 4 bases and J 6 bases; bases outside gene matches: 12. In germline, CDR1 is SGHVS, CDR2 FQNEAQ. CDR3 coding DNA: TGTGCCAGCAGCTCCCTACAGGGGACCCCTCCTAATTCACCCCTCCACTTT. Its protein product is CASSSLQGTPPNSPLHF.

This clonotype has ten or more counts. The chain carries TRBV4-1 and TRBJ1-1, with a possible D match to TRBD1 (5 bases). The CDR3 consists of 14 residues. Trimming pared 2 bases from V and 4 bases from J, leaving 11 bases between. The germline gives CDR1 MGHRA, CDR2 YSYEKL. CDR3 region: CASSQWQGSTEAFF. The CDR3 DNA is TGCGCCAGCAGCCAATGGCAGGGTAGCACTGAAGCTTTCTTT.